One sample yielded the 23 T cell receptor beta chains listed below, sequenced in a study of identical twins. TCRdb processed the 5' RACE reads anew with MiXCR; each CDR3 protein has one entry. The sample carries just over 450,000 distinct CDR3 sequences, 11% to 15% recorded once. Separately, the same data were catalogued under a study of yellow fever vaccine responses in identical twins.

Sample: CD4+ T cells sorted from blood. Every receptor here comes from a woman under 30 in good health.

The chain combines TRBV20-1 with TRBJ2-5, with D possibly TRBD2 on 5 matching bases. V was shortened by 5 bases and J by 0 bases, with 10 bases between the two germline ends. CDR1 is DFQATT and CDR2 is SNEGSKA in the germline V gene (reference sequence). CDR3 length: 13 amino acids. The CDR3 DNA follows: TGCAGTGCTGAGGGCCAGTACCAAGAGACCCAGTACTTC. Its translation is CSAEGQYQETQYF.

The chain uses TRBV5-1 and TRBJ2-3; 8 positions agree with TRBD1. Germline loops: CDR1 SGHRS, CDR2 YFSETQ. The CDR3 covers 14 residues. The V segment lost 2 bases and the J segment 4 bases; nucleotides outside the gene matches: 3. CDR3 protein: CASSFGQGSDTQYF. The CDR3 coding sequence is TGCGCCAGCAGCTTCGGACAGGGTTCAGATACGCAGTATTTT.

This clonotype showed up many times. The chain is built from TRBV6-2 or TRBV6-3 and TRBJ2-7, with D possibly being TRBD2 (6 bases). V lost 5 bases to trimming and J lost 2 bases, with 13 bases between them. The CDR3 runs to 14 residues. Germline assignment: CDR1 MNHEY and CDR2 SVGEGT. CDR3 in amino acids: CASSTPGLPYEQYF. As DNA, the CDR3 is TGTGCCAGCAGTACCCCGGGACTTCCCTACGAGCAGTACTTC.

This clonotype turned up a few times. J is TRBJ2-1 and V is TRBV20-1; 7 bases match TRBD1. This CDR3 is built from 12 residues. Germline V gene data show CDR1 as DFQATT and CDR2 as SNEGSKA (reference sequence). V trimming: 6 bases; J trimming: 8 bases; junction bases outside the gene matches: 7. CDR3 protein: CSAEDRRDEQFF. DNA of the CDR3: TGCAGTGCAGAGGACAGGCGGGATGAGCAGTTCTTC.

CDR3 region: CASRKRLQETQYF. In nucleotides, the CDR3 is TGTGCCAGCAGGAAACGCCTCCAAGAGACCCAGTACTTC. The V call is TRBV6-1, the J call TRBJ2-5, with D uncertain. The CDR3 runs 13 residues. V was pared by 6 bases and J by 1 base, with 9 bases between. From germline, CDR1 is MNHNS and CDR2 SASEGT.

This clonotype showed up many times. The CDR3 bases are TGTGCCAGCAGCTTAAAGGGGGCCTCGTACCAAGAGACCCAGTACTTC. Translation: CASSLKGASYQETQYF. The chain carries TRBV7-2 and TRBJ2-5; 7 nucleotides line up with TRBD1. Germline V lookup: CDR1 SGHTA, CDR2 FQGNSA. CDR3 length: 16 residues. The trim removed 2 bases at V and 0 bases at J, leaving 6 bases unmatched.

The chain employs TRBV24-1 and TRBJ2-3, with D perhaps matching TRBD2 (5 bases). Germline V lookup: CDR1 KGHDR, CDR2 SFDVKD. The CDR3 has 14 residues. V was shortened by 4 bases and J by 6 bases, with 13 bases between the two germline ends. The CDR3 sequence: CATSDLGVFDTQYF. The CDR3 region has the DNA TGTGCCACCAGTGACTTGGGAGTCTTCGATACGCAGTATTTT.

V is TRBV24-1 and J is TRBJ2-3; D possibly matches TRBD1 or TRBD2 (5 bases each). Trimming took off 8 bases at V and 0 bases at J, with 8 bases between the two ends. Germline assignment: CDR1 KGHDR and CDR2 SFDVKD. CDR3 length: 13 amino acids. CDR3 nucleotides: TGTGCCACCATGGGACGAAGCACAGATACGCAGTATTTT. Residues: CATMGRSTDTQYF.

This clonotype was seen more than once but under ten times. The CDR3 region has the DNA TGTGCCAGCACGACGGGGCCTTGGGGAGCTTTCTTT. This codes for CASTTGPWGAFF. This chain links TRBV2 with TRBJ1-1, with a tentative D call TRBD1 (5 bases). The V and J ends lost 7 bases and 10 bases respectively, with 16 bases between them. The CDR3 spans 12 residues. Looked up from germline, CDR1 is SNHLY and CDR2 is FYNNEI.

This clonotype was seen more than once but under ten times. The chain recombines TRBV12-3 or TRBV12-4 with TRBJ2-7, with TRBD2 identical over 8 bases. J gave up 2 bases and V 9 bases, and 3 bases lay outside the gene matches. The CDR3 runs 12 residues. The chain's CDR3 is CASRGGAYEQYF. The CDR3 DNA sequence: TGTGCCAGTCGGGGGGGAGCCTACGAGCAGTACTTC.

In this sample, this clonotype turned up a few times. This CDR3 is CASSADRGDEQFF. The CDR3 DNA follows: TGTGCCAGCAGCGCCGACAGGGGGGATGAGCAGTTCTTC. The chain links TRBV3-1 to TRBJ2-1; 9 nucleotides align to TRBD1. CDR3 size: 13 residues. The germline V gene encodes CDR1 LGHDT and CDR2 YNNKEL (reference sequence). V shed 5 bases, J shed 8 bases, and the junction held 4 bases outside the gene matches.

This clonotype has a handful of counts. This chain connects TRBV12-3 or TRBV12-4 to TRBJ2-5; D gene unclear. This CDR3 is 13 amino acids long. Trimming left V 1 base short and J 5 bases short, with 8 bases between. The CDR3 bases are TGTGCCAGCAGTTTAGTCGTTCGGGAGACCCAGTACTTC. It yields the protein CASSLVVRETQYF.

This clonotype turned up a few times. The chain is built from TRBV10-3 and TRBJ2-3, with 11 bases aligning to TRBD1. Trimming removed 7 bases from V and 1 base from J; junction bases left unmatched: 1. The CDR3 loop spans 14 amino acids. CDR1 and CDR2 from the germline V gene are ENHRY and SYGVKD. CDR3 loop: CAITGQGGTDTQYF. Written as DNA, the CDR3 is TGTGCCATCACGGGACAGGGGGGCACAGATACGCAGTATTTT.

This chain links TRBV27 with TRBJ2-1, with D perhaps TRBD2 (6 bases). The V gene's germline CDR1 is MNHEY and CDR2 SMNVEV (reference sequence). V lost 4 bases and J lost 5, with 12 bases in between. The CDR3 has 14 amino acids. CDR3 residues: CASSSNGGNNEQFF. The CDR3 DNA is TGTGCCAGCAGTTCCAACGGGGGTAACAATGAGCAGTTCTTC.

Ten or more counts support this clonotype. The chain recombines TRBV4-2 with TRBJ2-1; 10 nucleotides align to TRBD2. The CDR3 has 16 amino acids. Per germline, CDR1 LGHNA and CDR2 YNFKEQ. The V gene end was trimmed by 0 bases and the J gene end by 7 bases; junction bases not matched to a gene: 6. The CDR3 here is CASSQELAGVGNEQFF. CDR3 DNA sequence: TGTGCCAGCAGCCAAGAGCTAGCGGGAGTCGGGAATGAGCAGTTCTTC.

This chain links TRBV11-2 with TRBJ2-7, with no clear D. CDR1 and CDR2 from the germline V gene are SGHAT and FQNNGV. There are 11 residues in the CDR3. V gave up 5 bases and J gave up 6 bases, with 8 bases separating them. The CDR3 protein is CASSARSEQYF. The DNA of the CDR3 is TGTGCCAGCAGCGCTCGGAGCGAGCAGTACTTC.

This clonotype occurred a few times. This sequence joins TRBV4-3 and TRBJ2-2; 11 bases map to TRBD1. V shed 1 base and J 8 bases; nucleotides not matched to a gene: 9. This CDR3 has 17 residues. Germline CDR1 and CDR2: LGHNA and YSLEER. The CDR3 sequence is CASSQVRADRGQGELFF. For the CDR3, the DNA is TGCGCCAGCAGCCAAGTGAGAGCGGACAGGGGGCAGGGGGAGCTGTTTTTT.

This clonotype was observed at least ten times. This chain links TRBV6-1 with TRBJ1-1, with a weak D call TRBD1 (5 bases). V was pared by 7 bases and J by 6 bases, with 24 bases between. The CDR3 contains 16 residues. The germline V gene has CDR1 MNHNS and CDR2 SASEGT. The CDR3 DNA reads TGTGCCAGCACCGTTTCTGAGGCTCCCCGGGGCGCTGAAGCTTTCTTT. It codes for CASTVSEAPRGAEAFF.

The chain is built from TRBV6-2 or TRBV6-3 and TRBJ2-2, with unresolved D. Germline loops: CDR1 MNHEY, CDR2 SVGEGT. The CDR3 consists of 12 residues. V lost 2 bases and J lost 6, with 4 bases in between. The CDR3 DNA follows: TGTGCCAGCAGTTACGGCGCCGGGGAGCTGTTTTTT. This codes for CASSYGAGELFF.

The sample holds a few counts of this clonotype. The rearrangement uses TRBV12-3 or TRBV12-4 and TRBJ2-2, with 10 nucleotides matching TRBD2. The CDR3 sequence is 17 residues long. J gave up 6 bases and V 1 base, and 8 bases lay outside the gene matches. The DNA of the CDR3 is TGTGCCAGCAGTTTAGGGACTAGCGGTGGTAGGGCCGGGGAGCTGTTTTTT. Translating it yields CASSLGTSGGRAGELFF.

This chain joins TRBV28 and TRBJ2-1; a possible D gene is TRBD2 (5 bases). V gave up 7 bases and J gave up 7 bases, with 20 bases separating them. Per the germline V gene, CDR1 is MDHEN and CDR2 is SYDVKM. The CDR3 is 15 amino acids. The CDR3 loop reads CASNLVGGQANEQFF. CDR3 coding DNA: TGTGCCAGCAACCTGGTGGGCGGGCAGGCAAATGAGCAGTTCTTC.

In its sample, this clonotype was seen a few times. V gene TRBV9 combines with J gene TRBJ2-2, with D hard to call. With 1 base removed from V and 4 bases from J, the gap between germline ends came to 5 bases. The CDR3 totals 13 residues. Germline values: CDR1 SGDLS, CDR2 YYNGEE. Here the CDR3 DNA reads TGTGCCAGCAGCGTATGGAGCACCGGGGAGCTGTTTTTT. Its translation: CASSVWSTGELFF.

V and J are TRBV29-1 and TRBJ1-2; D is uncertain. CDR3 length: 14 amino acids. V gave up 1 base and J gave up 2 bases, with 11 bases separating them. Germline assignment: CDR1 SQVTM and CDR2 ANQGSEA. The CDR3 DNA follows: TGCAGCGTTGAAGCCACCGGGAAAAACTATGGCTACACCTTC. This codes for CSVEATGKNYGYTF.